This T cell receptor beta chain was captured in a study of blood T cell repertoires in COVID-19. V lost 0 bases to trimming and J lost 6 bases, with 8 bases between them. The germline V gene has CDR1 SGHTA and CDR2 FQGNSA. This CDR3 comprises 13 residues. The method was immunoSEQ multiplex PCR; TCRdb's version includes in-frame clones alone and lacks a portion of them. The data hold over 35,000 clones, with 65% to 90% observed a single time. The source is a human donor in a cohort sampled during active COVID-19. The sequenced sample was peripheral blood. V is TRBV7-2 and J is TRBJ1-2, with D tentatively TRBD1 (5 bases). The DNA of the CDR3 is TGTGCCAGCAGCTTAGCCGCAGGGAATGGCTACACCTTC. Translating it yields CASSLAAGNGYTF. Using reference TRBV7-2 and TRBJ1-2 for the parts outside the CDR3, the full variable domain is GAGVSQSPSNKVTEKGKDVELRCDPISGHTALYWYRQSLGQGLEFLIYFQGNSAPDKSGLPSDRFSAERTGGSVSTLTIQRTQQEDSAVYLCASSLAAGNGYTFGSGTRLTVV.